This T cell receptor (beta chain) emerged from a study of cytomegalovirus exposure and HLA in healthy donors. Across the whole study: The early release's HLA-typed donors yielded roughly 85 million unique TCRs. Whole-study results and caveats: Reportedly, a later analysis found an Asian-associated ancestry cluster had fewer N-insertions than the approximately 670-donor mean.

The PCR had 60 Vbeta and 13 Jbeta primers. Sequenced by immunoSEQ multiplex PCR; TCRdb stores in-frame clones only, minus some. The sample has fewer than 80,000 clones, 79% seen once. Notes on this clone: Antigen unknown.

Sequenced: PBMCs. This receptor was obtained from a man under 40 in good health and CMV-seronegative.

Written as DNA, the CDR3 is TGTGCCAGCAGCTCGGGCGCGGGGGGAGTTTACGAGCAGTACTTC. Amino acid sequence: CASSSGAGGVYEQYF. The chain uses TRBV11-2 and TRBJ2-7; 8 positions agree with TRBD2. Germline-derived CDR1 and CDR2 are SGHAT and FQNNGV. The CDR3 has 15 residues. V was pared by 4 bases and J by 4 bases, with 9 bases of the junction left unmatched. Full variable domain (missing parts from reference TRBV11-2 and TRBJ2-7): EAGVAQSPRYKIIEKRQSVAFWCNPISGHATLYWYQQILGQGPKLLIQFQNNGVVDDSQLPKDRFSAERLKGVDSTLKIQPAKLEDSAVYLCASSSGAGGVYEQYFGPGTRLTVT.